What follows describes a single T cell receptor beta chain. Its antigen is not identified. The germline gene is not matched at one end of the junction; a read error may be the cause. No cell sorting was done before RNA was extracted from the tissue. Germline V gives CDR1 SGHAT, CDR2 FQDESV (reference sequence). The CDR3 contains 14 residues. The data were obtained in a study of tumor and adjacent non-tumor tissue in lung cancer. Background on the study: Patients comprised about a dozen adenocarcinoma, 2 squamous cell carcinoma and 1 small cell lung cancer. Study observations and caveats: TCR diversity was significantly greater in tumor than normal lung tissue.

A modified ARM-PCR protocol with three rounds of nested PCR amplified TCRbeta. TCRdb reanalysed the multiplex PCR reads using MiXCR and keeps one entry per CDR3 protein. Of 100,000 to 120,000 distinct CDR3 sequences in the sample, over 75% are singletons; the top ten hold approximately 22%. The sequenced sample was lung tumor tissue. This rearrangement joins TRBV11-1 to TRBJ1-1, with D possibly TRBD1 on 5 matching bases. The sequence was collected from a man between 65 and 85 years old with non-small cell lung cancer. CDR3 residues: CATVGGTTNTEVFF. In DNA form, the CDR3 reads TGTGCCACCGTGGGAGGGACCACGAACACTGAAGTTTTCTTT.